These 6 T cell receptor beta chains share one sample of origin, sequenced in a study of OX40 agonist ivuxolimab in advanced cancers. The assay was immunoSEQ multiplex PCR, and TCRdb's table has in-frame clones only and misses some. The sample carries around 47,000 clones, over 65% recorded once. This material consisted of CD4+ or CD8+ T cells sorted from blood, taken in a trial of the OX40 agonist ivuxolimab. The receptor source for this set is an adult with an advanced solid tumor such as melanoma, head and neck, liver or kidney cancer.

This chain uses TRBV11-2 with TRBJ1-1; D is unclear. V gave up 3 bases and J gave up 4 bases, with 9 bases separating them. The V gene's germline CDR1 is SGHAT and CDR2 FQNNGV. This CDR3 spans 13 amino acids. The CDR3 DNA sequence: TGTGCCAGCAGCTTGACGGCTAGCACTGAAGCTTTCTTT. Residues: CASSLTASTEAFF.

The genes are TRBV7-9 and TRBJ2-2; maybe TRBD1 (5 bases). Germline values: CDR1 SEHNR, CDR2 FQNEAQ (reference sequence). This CDR3 is built from 13 residues. CDR3 sequence: CAEGVGDTGELFF. The DNA for the CDR3 is TGTGCTGAAGGGGTAGGGGACACCGGGGAGCTGTTTTTT.

The chain uses TRBV4-1 and TRBJ1-3, with D perhaps TRBD1 (6 bases). The length of the CDR3 is 14 residues. The germline V gene encodes CDR1 MGHRA and CDR2 YSYEKL. The V and J ends lost 6 bases and 0 bases respectively, with 9 bases between them. The CDR3 here is CASSQGPSGNTIYF. In DNA form, the CDR3 reads TGCGCCAGCAGTCAGGGGCCCTCTGGAAACACCATATATTTT.

V and J are TRBV28 and TRBJ2-2; 7 nucleotides align to TRBD1. The germline V gene encodes CDR1 MDHEN and CDR2 SYDVKM. V lost 2 bases to trimming and J lost 3 bases; unmatched junction nucleotides: 12. The CDR3 length is 18 residues. DNA for the CDR3: TGTGCCAGCAGTTTAACAGGGGACAGCCTCTTTGACACCGGGGAGCTGTTTTTT. Encoded protein: CASSLTGDSLFDTGELFF.

The CDR3 sequence: CASRGDLGELFF. The CDR3 DNA reads TGTGCCTCCAGGGGGGATCTCGGGGAGCTGTTTTTT. This chain links TRBV6-1 with TRBJ2-2; the D gene is possibly TRBD1 (7 bases). Between the trimmed V and J ends, which lost 11 bases and 7 bases, there was a span of 14 bases. Germline loops: CDR1 MNHNS, CDR2 SASEGT. The length of the CDR3 is 12 residues.

The CDR3 protein is CASSLAGTGFSEQYF. CDR3 coding DNA: TGTGCCAGCAGCTTAGCGGGGACGGGGTTCTCCGAGCAGTACTTC. J is TRBJ2-7 and V is TRBV7-9, with D perhaps TRBD1 or TRBD2 (5 bases each). Trimming stripped 0 bases from V and 6 bases from J, with 15 bases between. The CDR3 runs 15 residues. The V gene's germline CDR1 is SEHNR and CDR2 FQNEAQ (reference sequence). Complete variable domain (other parts from reference TRBV7-9 and TRBJ2-7): DTGVSQNPRHKITKRGQNVTFRCDPISEHNRLYWYRQTLGQGPEFLTYFQNEAQLEKSRLLSDRFSAERPKGSFSTLEIQRTEQGDSAMYLCASSLAGTGFSEQYFGPGTRLTVT.